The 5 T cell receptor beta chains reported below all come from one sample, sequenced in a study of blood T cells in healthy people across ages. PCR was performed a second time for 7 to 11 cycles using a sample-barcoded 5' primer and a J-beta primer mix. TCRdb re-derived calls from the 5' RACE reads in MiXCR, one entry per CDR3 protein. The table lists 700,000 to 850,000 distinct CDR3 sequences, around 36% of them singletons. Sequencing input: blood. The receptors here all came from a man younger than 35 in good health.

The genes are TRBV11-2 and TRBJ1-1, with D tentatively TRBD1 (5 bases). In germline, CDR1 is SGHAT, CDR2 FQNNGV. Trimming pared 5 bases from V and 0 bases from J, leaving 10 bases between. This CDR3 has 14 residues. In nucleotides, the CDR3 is TGTGCCAGCAGCGTTGGGGCGTTGAACACTGAAGCTTTCTTT. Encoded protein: CASSVGALNTEAFF.

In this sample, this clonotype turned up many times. As DNA, the CDR3 is TGCGCCAGCAGCCTTACCACCGGGACAGCTAATGAGCAGTACTTC. It encodes CASSLTTGTANEQYF. The chain has TRBV5-1 and TRBJ2-5; 7 nucleotides agree with TRBD1. The J segment lost 11 bases and the V segment lost 4 bases, leaving 17 bases of the junction unmatched. The CDR3 has 15 amino acids. The V gene's germline CDR1 is SGHRS and CDR2 YFSETQ.

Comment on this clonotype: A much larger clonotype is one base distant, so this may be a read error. CDR3 nucleotide sequence: TGCGCCAGCAGCCAAGGGGGCTTTTCTAACTATGGCTGCACCTTC. This sequence encodes CASSQGGFSNYGCTF. The gene calls are TRBV4-1 and TRBJ1-2; D is possibly TRBD1 (5 bases). CDR1 MGHRA and CDR2 YSYEKL come from the germline V gene. This CDR3 is 15 amino acids long.

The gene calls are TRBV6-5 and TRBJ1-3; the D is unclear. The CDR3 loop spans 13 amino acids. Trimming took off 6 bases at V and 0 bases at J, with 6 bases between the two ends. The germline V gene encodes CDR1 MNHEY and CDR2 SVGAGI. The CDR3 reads CASRQLSGNTIYF. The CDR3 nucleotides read TGTGCCAGCAGACAGCTCTCTGGAAACACCATATATTTT.

Here the CDR3 reads CAISQVNTGELFF. CDR3 DNA sequence: TGTGCCATCAGCCAGGTTAACACCGGGGAGCTGTTTTTT. The genes are TRBV10-3 and TRBJ2-2; D ambiguous. The ends were cut back, 6 bases at V and 2 bases at J, with 7 bases in the middle. Germline loops: CDR1 ENHRY, CDR2 SYGVKD. The CDR3 consists of 13 residues.